The rows below give T cell receptor beta chains drawn from one sample of a study of cytomegalovirus exposure and HLA in healthy donors. Some clones are missing from TCRdb's copy, which holds only in-frame ones; the method was immunoSEQ multiplex PCR. The table has approximately 190,000 clones, 70% to 85% seen once. Sequencing used PBMCs. These receptor sequences come from a boy between 2 and 15 years old in good health and CMV-seronegative. Both conserved end residues are part of each CDR3. Each record gives: V gene, D gene, J gene, CDR3 protein, CDR3 DNA. A D gene is named only where the DNA matches it firmly.

V gene: TRBV4-3; D gene: TRBD2; J gene: TRBJ2-7; CDR3 protein: CASSPGLAGGPYEQYF; CDR3 DNA: TGCGCCAGCAGCCCGGGACTAGCGGGGGGGCCCTACGAGCAGTACTTC
V gene: TRBV6-5; D gene: -; J gene: TRBJ2-7; CDR3 protein: CASSFRQSYEQYF; CDR3 DNA: TGTGCCAGCAGTTTCAGACAGTCCTACGAGCAGTACTTC
V gene: TRBV4-1; D gene: -; J gene: TRBJ1-6; CDR3 protein: CASSQRTSSSYNSPLHF; CDR3 DNA: TGCGCCAGCAGCCAGAGGACATCGAGCTCCTATAATTCACCCCTCCACTTT
V gene: TRBV4-1; D gene: TRBD2; J gene: TRBJ2-1; CDR3 protein: CASSLPGGAYNEQFF; CDR3 DNA: TGCGCCAGCAGCCTACCCGGGGGGGCCTACAATGAGCAGTTCTTC
V gene: TRBV25-1; D gene: -; J gene: TRBJ1-6; CDR3 protein: CASTQGPFDSPLHF; CDR3 DNA: TGTGCCAGCACCCAGGGCCCTTTCGATTCACCCCTCCACTTT
V gene: TRBV5-1; D gene: TRBD1; J gene: TRBJ1-2; CDR3 protein: CASSPGRGEGYTF; CDR3 DNA: TGCGCCAGCAGCCCGGGCAGGGGGGAAGGCTACACCTTC
V gene: TRBV9; D gene: -; J gene: TRBJ2-1; CDR3 protein: CASSVGGAYNEQFF; CDR3 DNA: TGTGCCAGCAGCGTAGGGGGGGCCTACAATGAGCAGTTCTTC
V gene: TRBV4-3; D gene: -; J gene: TRBJ2-3; CDR3 protein: CASSQVHRGTDTQYF; CDR3 DNA: TGCGCCAGCAGCCAAGTGCACCGCGGCACAGATACGCAGTATTTT
V gene: TRBV5-6; D gene: TRBD1; J gene: TRBJ2-3; CDR3 protein: CASSSGTAGTDTQYF; CDR3 DNA: TGTGCCAGCAGCTCCGGGACAGCCGGCACAGATACGCAGTATTTT
V gene: TRBV4-1; D gene: TRBD1; J gene: TRBJ1-3; CDR3 protein: CASSPGQPLSGNTIYF; CDR3 DNA: TGCGCCAGCAGCCCGGGACAGCCTCTCTCTGGAAACACCATATATTTT
V gene: TRBV10-3; D gene: -; J gene: TRBJ2-7; CDR3 protein: CAISESGQGIYEQYF; CDR3 DNA: TGTGCCATCAGTGAGTCCGGGCAGGGAATATACGAGCAGTACTTC
V gene: TRBV7-3; D gene: TRBD1; J gene: TRBJ1-4; CDR3 protein: CASSRGQGEKLFF; CDR3 DNA: TGTGCCAGCAGCCGGGGACAGGGGGAAAAACTGTTTTTT
V gene: TRBV6-5; D gene: -; J gene: TRBJ1-1; CDR3 protein: CASSDSPRFTEAFF; CDR3 DNA: TGTGCCAGCAGTGACAGCCCTCGCTTCACTGAAGCTTTCTTT
V gene: TRBV5-1; D gene: -; J gene: TRBJ2-7; CDR3 protein: CASSLEGHSYEQYF; CDR3 DNA: TGCGCCAGCAGCTTGGAGGGACACTCCTACGAGCAGTACTTC
V gene: TRBV4-2; D gene: -; J gene: TRBJ2-1; CDR3 protein: CASSQEGGTGYNEQFF; CDR3 DNA: TGTGCCAGCAGCCAAGAGGGAGGGACAGGCTACAATGAGCAGTTCTTC
V gene: TRBV6-5; D gene: -; J gene: TRBJ1-1; CDR3 protein: CASRRIVGNTEAFF; CDR3 DNA: TGTGCCAGCAGGAGGATTGTAGGCAACACTGAAGCTTTCTTT
V gene: TRBV10-3; D gene: TRBD2; J gene: TRBJ2-2; CDR3 protein: CAISEGLAGGELFF; CDR3 DNA: TGTGCCATCAGTGAAGGACTAGCGGGGGGGGAGCTGTTTTTT
V gene: TRBV7-9; D gene: TRBD1; J gene: TRBJ1-4; CDR3 protein: CASSLQQGAVEKLFF; CDR3 DNA: TGTGCCAGCAGCCTCCAACAGGGGGCAGTAGAAAAACTGTTTTTT
V gene: TRBV6-5; D gene: TRBD1; J gene: TRBJ2-7; CDR3 protein: CASARTGPLGEQYF; CDR3 DNA: TGTGCCAGCGCCCGGACAGGCCCCCTCGGGGAGCAGTACTTC